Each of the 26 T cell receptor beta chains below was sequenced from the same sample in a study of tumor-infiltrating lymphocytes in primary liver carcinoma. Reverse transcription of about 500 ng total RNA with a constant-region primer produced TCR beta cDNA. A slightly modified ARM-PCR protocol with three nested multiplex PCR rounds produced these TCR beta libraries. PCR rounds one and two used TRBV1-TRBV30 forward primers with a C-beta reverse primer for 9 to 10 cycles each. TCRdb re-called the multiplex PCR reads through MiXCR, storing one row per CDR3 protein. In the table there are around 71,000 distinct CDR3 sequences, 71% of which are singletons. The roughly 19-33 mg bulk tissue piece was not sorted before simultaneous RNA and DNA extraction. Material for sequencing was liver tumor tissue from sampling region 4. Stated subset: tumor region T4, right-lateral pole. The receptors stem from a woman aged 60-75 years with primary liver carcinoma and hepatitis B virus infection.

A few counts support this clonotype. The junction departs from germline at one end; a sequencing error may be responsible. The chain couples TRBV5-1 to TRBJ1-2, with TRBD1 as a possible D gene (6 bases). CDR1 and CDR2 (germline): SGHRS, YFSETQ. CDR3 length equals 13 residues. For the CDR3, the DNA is TGCGCCAACAGCTCCGGACAGCTCTATGGCTACACCTTC. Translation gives CANSSGQLYGYTF. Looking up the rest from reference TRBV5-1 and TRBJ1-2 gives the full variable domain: KAGVTQTPRYLIKTRGQQVTLSCSPISGHRSVSWYQQTPGQGLQFLFEYFSETQRNKGNFPGRFSGRQFSNSRSEMNVSTLELGDSALYLCANSSGQLYGYTFGSGTRLTVV.

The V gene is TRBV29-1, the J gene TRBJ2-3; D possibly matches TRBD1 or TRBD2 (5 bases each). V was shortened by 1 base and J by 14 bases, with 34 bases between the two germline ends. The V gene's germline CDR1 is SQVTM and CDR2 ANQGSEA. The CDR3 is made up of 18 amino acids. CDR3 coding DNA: TGCAGCGTTGAAGCTTTGGGCAGGGTGGGGGTTAGCACAGATATGCGGTATTTT. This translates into CSVEALGRVGVSTDMRYF.

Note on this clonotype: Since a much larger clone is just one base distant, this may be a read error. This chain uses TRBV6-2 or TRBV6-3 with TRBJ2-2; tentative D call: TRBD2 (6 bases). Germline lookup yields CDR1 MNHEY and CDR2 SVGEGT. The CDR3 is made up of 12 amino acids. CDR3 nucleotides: TGTGCCAGCACCGAAGGGTACCGGGAGCTGGTTTTT. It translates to CASTEGYRELVF.

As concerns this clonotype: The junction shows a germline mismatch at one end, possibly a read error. The CDR3 protein is CASRLGSAGYYGYTF. CDR3 bases: TGTGCCAGCAGGTTAGGGAGTGCAGGTTACTATGGCTACACCTTC. This chain connects TRBV11-2 to TRBJ1-2; D call uncertain. Germline loops: CDR1 SGHAT, CDR2 FQNNGV. The CDR3 consists of 15 residues.

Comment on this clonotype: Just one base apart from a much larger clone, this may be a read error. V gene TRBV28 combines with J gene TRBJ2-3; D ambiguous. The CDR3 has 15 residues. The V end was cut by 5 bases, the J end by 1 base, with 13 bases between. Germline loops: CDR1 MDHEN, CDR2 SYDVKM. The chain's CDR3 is CASSPARRGTDTQYF. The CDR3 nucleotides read TGTGCCAGCAGTCCTGCTAGGAGAGGCACAGATACGCAGTATTTT.

The CDR3 sequence is CSAPSTANYGYTF. DNA for the CDR3: TGCAGCGCCCCCTCGACCGCTAACTATGGCTACACCTTC. The chain joins TRBV29-1 to TRBJ1-2; D gene unclear. This CDR3 contains 13 residues. Deletions cut 7 bases from V and 0 bases from J, with 12 bases between. Germline V gene lookup returns CDR1 SQVTM and CDR2 ANQGSEA.

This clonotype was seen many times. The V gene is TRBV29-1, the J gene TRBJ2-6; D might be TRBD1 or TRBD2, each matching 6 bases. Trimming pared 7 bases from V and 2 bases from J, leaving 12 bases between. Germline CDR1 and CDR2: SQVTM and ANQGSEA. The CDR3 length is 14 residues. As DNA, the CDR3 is TGCAGCGCCGGAGGGGGAACTGGGGCCAACGTCCTGACTTTC. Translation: CSAGGGTGANVLTF.

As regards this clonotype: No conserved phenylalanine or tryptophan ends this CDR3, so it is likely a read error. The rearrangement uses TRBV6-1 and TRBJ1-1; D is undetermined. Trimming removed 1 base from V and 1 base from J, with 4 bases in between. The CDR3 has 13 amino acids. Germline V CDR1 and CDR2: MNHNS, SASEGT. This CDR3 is CASSEGENTEAFL. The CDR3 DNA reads TGTGCCAGCAGTGAAGGTGAGAACACTGAAGCTTTCCTT.

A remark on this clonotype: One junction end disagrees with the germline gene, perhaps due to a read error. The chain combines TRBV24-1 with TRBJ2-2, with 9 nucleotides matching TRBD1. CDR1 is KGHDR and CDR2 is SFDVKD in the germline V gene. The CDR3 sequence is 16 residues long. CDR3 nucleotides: TGTGCCACCAGTAATTTGAGACAGGGGGACACCGGGGAGCTGTTTTTT. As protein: CATSNLRQGDTGELFF.

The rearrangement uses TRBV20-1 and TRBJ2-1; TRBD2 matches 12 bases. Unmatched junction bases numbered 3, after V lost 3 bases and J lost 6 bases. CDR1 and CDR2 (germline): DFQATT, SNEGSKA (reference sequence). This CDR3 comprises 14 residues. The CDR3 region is CSARETSGSNEQFF. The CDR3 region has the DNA TGCAGTGCTAGGGAGACTAGCGGGAGCAATGAGCAGTTCTTC.

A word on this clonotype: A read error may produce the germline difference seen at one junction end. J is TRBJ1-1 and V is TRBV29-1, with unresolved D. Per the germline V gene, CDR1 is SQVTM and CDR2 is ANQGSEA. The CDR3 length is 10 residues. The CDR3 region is CSVEEVDAFF. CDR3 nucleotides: TGCAGCGTTGAAGAGGTGGATGCTTTCTTC.

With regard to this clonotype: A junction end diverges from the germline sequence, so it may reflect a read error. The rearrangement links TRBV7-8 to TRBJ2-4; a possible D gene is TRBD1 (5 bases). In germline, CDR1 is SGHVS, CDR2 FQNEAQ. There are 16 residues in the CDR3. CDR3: CASSPSRKLDKYIQYF. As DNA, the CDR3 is TGTGCCAGCAGCCCCTCTCGGAAATTGGACAAATACATTCAGTACTTC.

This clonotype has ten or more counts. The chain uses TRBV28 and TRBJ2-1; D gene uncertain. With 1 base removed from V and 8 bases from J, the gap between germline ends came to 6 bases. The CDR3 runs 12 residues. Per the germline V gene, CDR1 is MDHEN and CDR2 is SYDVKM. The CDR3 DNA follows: TGTGCCAGCAGTTTATTAGGCGATGAGCAGTTCTTC. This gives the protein CASSLLGDEQFF.

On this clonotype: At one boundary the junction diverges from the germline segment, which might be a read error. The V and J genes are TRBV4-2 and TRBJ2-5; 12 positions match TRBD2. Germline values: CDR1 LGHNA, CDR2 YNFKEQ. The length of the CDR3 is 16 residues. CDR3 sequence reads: CASSQRASGRVESQYF. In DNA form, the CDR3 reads TGTGCCAGCAGCCAAAGGGCTAGCGGGAGGGTAGAGAGCCAGTACTTC.

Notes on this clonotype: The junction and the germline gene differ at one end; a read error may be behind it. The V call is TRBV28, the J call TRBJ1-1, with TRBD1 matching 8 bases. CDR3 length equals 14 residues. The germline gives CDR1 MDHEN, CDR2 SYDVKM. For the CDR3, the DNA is TGTGCCAGCGGTCCAGGGACAGGCAAAACTGAAGCCTTCTTT. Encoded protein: CASGPGTGKTEAFF.

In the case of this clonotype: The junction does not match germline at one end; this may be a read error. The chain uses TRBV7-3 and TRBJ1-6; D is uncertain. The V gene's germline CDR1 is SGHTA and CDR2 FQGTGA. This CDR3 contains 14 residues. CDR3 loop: CASSLKSDNSSLHF. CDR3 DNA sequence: TGTGCCAGCAGCTTAAAGAGCGATAATTCATCCCTCCACTTT.

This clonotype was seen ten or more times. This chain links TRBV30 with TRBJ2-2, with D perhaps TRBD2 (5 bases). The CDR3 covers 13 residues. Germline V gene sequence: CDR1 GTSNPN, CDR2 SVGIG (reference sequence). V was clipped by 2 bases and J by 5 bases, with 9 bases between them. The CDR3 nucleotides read TGTGCCTGGAGTCCCGGGGAGACCGGGGAGCTGTTTTTT. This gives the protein CAWSPGETGELFF.

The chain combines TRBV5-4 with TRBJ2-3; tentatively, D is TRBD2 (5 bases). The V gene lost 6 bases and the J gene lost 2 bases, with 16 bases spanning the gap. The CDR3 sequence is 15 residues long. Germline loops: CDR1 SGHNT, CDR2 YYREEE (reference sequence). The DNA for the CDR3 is TGTGCCAGCACTTGGAGGAGCGGTAACACAGATACGCAGTATTTT. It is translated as CASTWRSGNTDTQYF.

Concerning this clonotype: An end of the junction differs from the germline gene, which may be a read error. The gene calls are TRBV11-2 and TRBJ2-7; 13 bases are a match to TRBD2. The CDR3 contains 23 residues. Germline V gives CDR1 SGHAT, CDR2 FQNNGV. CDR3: CASSSLRPGTSGRASYGPYEHYF. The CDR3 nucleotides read TGTGCCAGCAGCTCCTTAAGGCCAGGAACTAGCGGGAGGGCCTCGTATGGCCCCTACGAGCACTACTTC.

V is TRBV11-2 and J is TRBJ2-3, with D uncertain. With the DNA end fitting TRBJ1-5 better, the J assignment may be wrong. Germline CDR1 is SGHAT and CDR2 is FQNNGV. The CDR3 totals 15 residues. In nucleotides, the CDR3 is TGTGCCAGCAGGCCGATGGCGTCTAACACAGATAAGCAGCATTTT. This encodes CASRPMASNTDKQHF.

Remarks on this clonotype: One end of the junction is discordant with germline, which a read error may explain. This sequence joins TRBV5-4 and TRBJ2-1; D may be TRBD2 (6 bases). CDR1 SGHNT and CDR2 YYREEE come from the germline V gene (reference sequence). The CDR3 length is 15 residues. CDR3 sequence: CGSSPRGGKANEQFF. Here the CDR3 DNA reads TGTGGCAGCAGCCCACGTGGCGGGAAGGCAAATGAGCAGTTCTTC.

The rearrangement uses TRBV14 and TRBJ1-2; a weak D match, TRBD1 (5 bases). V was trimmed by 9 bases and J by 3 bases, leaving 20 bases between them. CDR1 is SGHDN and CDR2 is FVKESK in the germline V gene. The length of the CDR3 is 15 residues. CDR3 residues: CARSQKQTEYYGYTF. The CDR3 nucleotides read TGTGCCAGAAGTCAAAAACAGACAGAGTACTATGGCTACACCTTC. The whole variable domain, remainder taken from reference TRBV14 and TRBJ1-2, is EAGVTQFPSHSVIEKGQTVTLRCDPISGHDNLYWYRRVMGKEIKFLLHFVKESKQDESGMPNNRFLAERTGGTYSTLKVQPAELEDSGVYFCARSQKQTEYYGYTFGSGTRLTVV.

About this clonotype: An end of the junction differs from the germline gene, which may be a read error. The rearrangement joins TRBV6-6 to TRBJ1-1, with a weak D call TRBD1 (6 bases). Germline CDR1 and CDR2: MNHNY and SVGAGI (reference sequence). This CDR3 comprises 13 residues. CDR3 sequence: CVSSLQGLIEAFF. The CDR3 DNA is TGTGTCAGCAGCCTACAGGGACTCATTGAAGCTTTCTTT.

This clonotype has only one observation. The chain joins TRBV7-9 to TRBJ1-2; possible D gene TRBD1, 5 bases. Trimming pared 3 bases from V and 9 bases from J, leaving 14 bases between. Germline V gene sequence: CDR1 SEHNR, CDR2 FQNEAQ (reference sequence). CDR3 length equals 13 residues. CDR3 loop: CASSFREGASYTF. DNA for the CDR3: TGTGCCAGCAGCTTTAGGGAAGGGGCTAGCTACACCTTC.

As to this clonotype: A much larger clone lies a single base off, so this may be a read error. For the CDR3, the DNA is TGTGCCAGCAGCTCGGGGCCTCAAGAGATCCAGTACTTC. Protein product: CASSSGPQEIQYF. The rearrangement joins TRBV5-4 to TRBJ2-5, with D possibly being TRBD1 or TRBD2 (5 bases each). CDR1 is SGHNT, CDR2 YYREEE, per germline (reference sequence). This CDR3 contains 13 residues.

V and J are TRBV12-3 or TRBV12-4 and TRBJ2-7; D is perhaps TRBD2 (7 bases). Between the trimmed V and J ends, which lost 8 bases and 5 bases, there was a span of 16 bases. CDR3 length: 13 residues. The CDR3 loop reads CASGVGGGDEQYF. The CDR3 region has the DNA TGTGCCAGCGGCGTTGGGGGGGGCGACGAGCAGTACTTC.